The following is a TCR beta chain sequence with its context. This entry comes from a study of blood T cell repertoires in COVID-19. Study-wide context: Acute-phase and convalescent COVID-19 samples originated in the United States, Italy and Spain. T cells, B-cell-depleted T cells, or PBMCs supplied cDNA or gDNA.

The method was immunoSEQ multiplex PCR; TCRdb's version includes in-frame clones alone and lacks a portion of them. The table has approximately 190,000 clones, just over 85% seen once. The CDR3 length is 17 residues. The J segment lost 3 bases and the V segment lost 2 bases, leaving 6 bases of the junction unmatched. Germline values: CDR1 KGHSH, CDR2 LQKENI. The clonotype was recovered from a man at least 80 years old with acute or convalescent COVID-19. This chain connects TRBV18 to TRBJ2-7; TRBD2 matches at 14 bases. The specimen was peripheral blood. CDR3 in amino acids: CASSPGTSGGRNYEQYV. The DNA of the CDR3 is TGTGCCAGCTCACCAGGGACTAGCGGGGGTCGTAACTACGAGCAGTACGTC.